The 16 T cell receptor beta chains below come from one sample, sequenced in a study of blood T cell repertoires in COVID-19. Clones were read by immunoSEQ multiplex PCR, and TCRdb kept only the in-frame ones, dropping some. The sample consists of about 330,000 clones, about 87% of them appearing once. Source material: peripheral blood. The receptors come from a man under 40 with COVID-19, enrolled during active disease.

V usage is TRBV5-6 and J usage is TRBJ1-2; D gene uncertain. CDR3 length equals 15 residues. V was pared by 3 bases and J by 1 base, with 13 bases between. In germline, CDR1 is SGHDT, CDR2 YYEEEE. CDR3 bases: TGTGCCAGCAGCTGGGGAGCCCTAAATAACTATGGCTACACCTTC. Encoded protein: CASSWGALNNYGYTF.

As for this clone: A clone one base away is much larger, so this may be a read error. The CDR3 protein is CASSPGQLNTEAFF. DNA for the CDR3: TGTGCCAGCAGCCCGGGACAGCTGAACACTGAAGCTTTCTTT. The chain uses TRBV7-3 and TRBJ1-1; the match to TRBD1 covers 7 bases. Germline CDR1 reads SGHTA; CDR2 reads FQGTGA. J gave up 0 bases and V 5 bases, and 3 bases lay outside the gene matches. The CDR3 is 14 amino acids.

The chain joins TRBV29-1 to TRBJ2-1; D perhaps matches TRBD2 (5 bases). The germline CDR1 and CDR2 sequences are SQVTM and ANQGSEA. CDR3 length: 14 residues. The germline V and J ends were trimmed by 1 base and 3 bases, with 10 bases remaining between them. The CDR3: CSVEGVTNYNEQFF. The CDR3 region has the DNA TGCAGCGTTGAAGGGGTGACTAACTACAATGAGCAGTTCTTC.

The chain joins TRBV30 to TRBJ1-2; the match to TRBD1 covers 7 bases. J lost 6 bases, V lost 4 bases, and 8 bases had no gene match. The length of the CDR3 is 13 residues. Per germline, CDR1 GTSNPN and CDR2 SVGIG (reference sequence). The CDR3 region has the DNA TGTGCCTGGACCGTCACAGGGGTGGATGGCTACACCTTC. Translating it yields CAWTVTGVDGYTF.

The chain recombines TRBV2 with TRBJ1-6; D is unclear. The CDR3 spans 14 residues. CDR1 is SNHLY and CDR2 is FYNNEI in the germline V gene. The V and J ends lost 4 bases and 7 bases respectively, with 11 bases between them. CDR3 loop: CASSGASPNSPLHF. Here the CDR3 DNA reads TGTGCCAGCAGTGGGGCCAGTCCAAATTCACCCCTCCACTTT. Full variable domain (rest looked up from reference TRBV2 and TRBJ1-6): EPEVTQTPSHQVTQMGQEVILRCVPISNHLYFYWYRQILGQKVEFLVSFYNNEISEKSEIFDDQFSVERPDGSNFTLKIRSTKLEDSAMYFCASSGASPNSPLHFGNGTRLTVT.

The chain links TRBV7-2 to TRBJ2-7; TRBD2 aligns across 9 bases. Germline V CDR1 and CDR2: SGHTA, FQGNSA. The CDR3 totals 15 residues. V trimming: 3 bases; J trimming: 1 base; junction bases outside the gene matches: 4. The CDR3 spells CASSFYSGRSYEQYF. Here the CDR3 DNA reads TGTGCCAGCAGCTTTTATAGCGGGAGATCCTACGAGCAGTACTTC.

The sample holds a few counts of this clone. Additional DNA sequences in this sample encode the identical CDR3. V usage is TRBV18 and J usage is TRBJ1-1, with D uncertain. The V gene's germline CDR1 is KGHSH and CDR2 LQKENI. There are 13 residues in the CDR3. The V end lost 4 bases, the J end lost 3 bases, and 9 bases lay between the germline ends. This chain's CDR3 is CASSLGQDTEAFF. Written as DNA, the CDR3 is TGTGCCAGCTCACTCGGTCAGGACACTGAAGCTTTCTTT.

The gene calls are TRBV5-6 and TRBJ2-2; TRBD1 aligns across 7 bases. Looked up from germline, CDR1 is SGHDT and CDR2 is YYEEEE. After removal of 0 bases from V and 3 bases from J, the junction contained 8 bases not matched to a gene. CDR3 length equals 17 residues. CDR3 amino acids: CASSLALTGAYTGELFF. DNA of the CDR3: TGTGCCAGCAGCTTGGCCCTAACAGGGGCGTACACCGGGGAGCTGTTTTTT.

The chain carries TRBV19 and TRBJ2-1, with 7 positions matching TRBD2. V lost 5 bases to trimming and J lost 0 bases; unmatched junction nucleotides: 13. CDR3 length: 18 residues. Germline CDR1 is LNHDA and CDR2 is SQIVND (reference sequence). The CDR3 DNA sequence: TGTGCCAGTAGTCTCCTCCCTCCTGGCGGGAGCTCCTACAATGAGCAGTTCTTC. Translating it yields CASSLLPPGGSSYNEQFF.

The chain joins TRBV18 to TRBJ2-3, with TRBD1 matching 9 bases. The germline V gene has CDR1 KGHSH and CDR2 LQKENI. With 3 bases clipped from V and 5 bases from J, the junction kept 6 bases outside the gene matches. This CDR3 is 15 amino acids long. The CDR3 loop is CASSPMGQGLDTQYF. CDR3 in DNA: TGTGCCAGCTCACCCATGGGACAGGGTCTAGATACGCAGTATTTT.

The chain couples TRBV5-1 to TRBJ2-7; 7 bases fit TRBD1. V lost 0 bases to trimming and J lost 1 base; unmatched junction nucleotides: 4. The CDR3 has 15 amino acids. Germline V gene data show CDR1 as SGHRS and CDR2 as YFSETQ. For the CDR3, the DNA is TGCGCCAGCAGCTTGGTGACAGGGTTTTCCTACGAGCAGTACTTC. Translated: CASSLVTGFSYEQYF.

V usage is TRBV24-1 and J usage is TRBJ2-5, with D uncertain. Germline V lookup: CDR1 KGHDR, CDR2 SFDVKD. The CDR3 has 13 residues. The V end lost 4 bases, the J end lost 5 bases, and 10 bases lay between the germline ends. The CDR3 DNA reads as TGTGCCACCAGTGACTCCCCTATGGAGACCCAGTACTTC. Amino acids: CATSDSPMETQYF.

The chain is built from TRBV30 and TRBJ2-7; D gene ambiguous. The CDR3 is 13 residues long. The V end was cut by 0 bases, the J end by 1 base, with 7 bases between. CDR1 and CDR2 from the germline V gene are GTSNPN and SVGIG (reference sequence). The CDR3: CAWSVQISYEQYF. In DNA form, the CDR3 reads TGTGCCTGGAGTGTCCAGATTTCCTACGAGCAGTACTTC.

This clone came up once. The chain uses TRBV6-2 or TRBV6-3 and TRBJ1-1; D uncertain. This CDR3 region has 14 residues. Trimming shortened V by 4 bases and J by 0 bases, and 9 bases separated the two germline ends. Germline V gene sequence: CDR1 MNHEY, CDR2 SVGEGT. The DNA of the CDR3 is TGTGCCAGCAGTTCCCACTTTATGAACACTGAAGCTTTCTTT. This gives the protein CASSSHFMNTEAFF.

This chain links TRBV19 with TRBJ2-2; 10 positions agree with TRBD2. The V gene's germline CDR1 is LNHDA and CDR2 SQIVND (reference sequence). The CDR3 length is 16 residues. The junction had 5 bases not matched to a gene; V was cut back by 4 bases and J by 3 bases. CDR3: CASSKKSGRDTGELFF. DNA of the CDR3: TGTGCCAGTAGTAAAAAAAGCGGGAGGGACACCGGGGAGCTGTTTTTT. Filled out from reference TRBV19 and TRBJ2-2, the complete variable domain reads DGGITQSPKYLFRKEGQNVTLSCEQNLNHDAMYWYRQDPGQGLRLIYYSQIVNDFQKGDIAEGYSVSREKKESFPLTVTSAQKNPTAFYLCASSKKSGRDTGELFFGEGSRLTVL.

The chain carries TRBV5-1 and TRBJ2-1; TRBD2 agrees at 7 bases. With 0 bases clipped from V and 7 bases from J, the junction kept 16 bases outside the gene matches. Germline V gene lookup returns CDR1 SGHRS and CDR2 YFSETQ. CDR3 length: 18 amino acids. This CDR3 is CASSLGWGSGFEGNEQFF. As DNA, the CDR3 is TGCGCCAGCAGCTTGGGGTGGGGTAGCGGGTTCGAAGGGAATGAGCAGTTCTTC.